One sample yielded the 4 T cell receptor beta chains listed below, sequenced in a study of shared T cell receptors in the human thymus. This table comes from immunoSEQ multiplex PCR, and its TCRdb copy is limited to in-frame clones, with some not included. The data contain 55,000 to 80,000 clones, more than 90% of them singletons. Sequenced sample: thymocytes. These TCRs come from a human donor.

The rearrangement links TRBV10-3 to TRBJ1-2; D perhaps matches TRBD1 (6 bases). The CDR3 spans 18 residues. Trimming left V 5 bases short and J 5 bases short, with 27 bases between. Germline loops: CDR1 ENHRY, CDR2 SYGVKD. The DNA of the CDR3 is TGTGCCATCAGTCCATCCCATCCCCCAGAGATAGGGACATATGGCTACACCTTC. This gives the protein CAISPSHPPEIGTYGYTF.

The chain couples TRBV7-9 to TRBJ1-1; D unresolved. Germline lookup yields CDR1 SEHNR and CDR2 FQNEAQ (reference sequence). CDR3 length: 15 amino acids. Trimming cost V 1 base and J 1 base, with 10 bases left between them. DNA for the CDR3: TGTGCCAGCAGCTTAGGAACAGCTCAGAACACTGAAGCTTTCTTT. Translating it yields CASSLGTAQNTEAFF.

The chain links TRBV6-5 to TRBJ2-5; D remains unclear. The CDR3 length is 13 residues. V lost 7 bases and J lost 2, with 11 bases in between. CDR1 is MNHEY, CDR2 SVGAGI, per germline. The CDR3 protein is CASIPDRQETQYF. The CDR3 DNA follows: TGTGCCAGCATACCGGACCGTCAAGAGACCCAGTACTTC.

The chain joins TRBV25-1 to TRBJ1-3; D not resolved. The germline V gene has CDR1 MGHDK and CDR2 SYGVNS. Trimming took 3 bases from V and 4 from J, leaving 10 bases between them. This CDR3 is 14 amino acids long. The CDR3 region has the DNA TGTGCCAGCAGTGATCTAGGGCAGGGAAACACCATATATTTT. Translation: CASSDLGQGNTIYF. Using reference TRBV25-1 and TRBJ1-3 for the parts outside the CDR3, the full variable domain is EADIYQTPRYLVIGTGKKITLECSQTMGHDKMYWYQQDPGMELHLIHYSYGVNSTEKGDLSSESTVSRIRTEHFPLTLESARPSHTSQYLCASSDLGQGNTIYFGEGSWLTVV.